One sample yielded the 3 T cell receptor beta chains listed below, sequenced in a study of blood T cell repertoires in COVID-19 (dated by TCRdb to the early 2020s). To prepare the library, the immunoSEQ multiplex PCR assay was applied. TCRdb stores this immuneACCESS table with in-frame sequences only. Part of the clones is absent; in the studies checked, under half of the shortfall reflects unresolved V genes, and no reason is known for the rest. The sample contains 40,000 or so clones, roughly 90% of them found a single time. 12% of the sample rests with the top ten. Sample: peripheral blood. These receptors all come from a human donor in a cohort sampled during active COVID-19.

V usage is TRBV7-2 and J usage is TRBJ1-2; the match to TRBD1 covers 8 bases. Per germline, CDR1 SGHTA and CDR2 FQGNSA. The CDR3 length is 16 residues. V dropped 5 bases and J dropped 4; count of bases not matched to a gene: 12. The CDR3 coding sequence is TGTGCCAGCAGCCAGCGGGCCGACAGGGGAGGCTATGGCTACACCTTC. Protein: CASSQRADRGGYGYTF.

The genes are TRBV7-2 and TRBJ2-5; D may be TRBD1 (6 bases). The CDR3 covers 15 residues. V lost 1 base to trimming and J lost 5 bases, with 14 bases between them. CDR1 is SGHTA and CDR2 is FQGNSA in the germline V gene. The CDR3 nucleotides are TGTGCCAGCAGCTTAGTTGGACAGAGTTCGGAGACCCAGTACTTC. This gives the protein CASSLVGQSSETQYF.

This chain uses TRBV9 with TRBJ1-5; unclear D gene. The V end lost 7 bases, the J end lost 4 bases, and 12 bases lay between the germline ends. This CDR3 contains 13 residues. The V gene's germline CDR1 is SGDLS and CDR2 YYNGEE. DNA for the CDR3: TGTGCCAGCGGCCGGGTCCCGAATCAGCCCCAGCATTTT. It codes for CASGRVPNQPQHF.